The rows below give T cell receptor beta chains drawn from one sample of a study of shared clonotypes between healthy human individuals. Sequencing used immunoSEQ multiplex PCR; TCRdb keeps in-frame clones, though not all of them. In the table there are about 1.1 million clones, approximately 80% of which are singletons. Sequenced material: memory CD4+ T cells from PBMCs. All receptors derive from a man between 18 and 29 years old in good health. Some clones in this sample may be carry-over from other donors' samples. Both conserved end residues are part of each CDR3. The D gene is left open where the match is weak. Size tells how often a clone was seen (once, few, many) or the class of an expanded clone, and some rows leave it out.

J,D,V,size,DNA,CDR3
TRBJ2-6,NA,TRBV5-1,NA,TGCGCCAGCAGTTCAGGTAACTCTGGGGCCAACGTCCTGACTTTC,CASSSGNSGANVLTF
TRBJ2-1,NA,TRBV4-3,NA,TGCGCCAGCAGCCCCTTAATCGGAAATAGCGGTATCAATGAGCAGTTCTTC,CASSPLIGNSGINEQFF
TRBJ2-5,TRBD2,TRBV4-2,NA,TGTGCCAGCAGCCGAAAGGGAGGGGAAGAGACCCAGTACTTC,CASSRKGGEETQYF
TRBJ1-3,NA,TRBV7-8,NA,TGTGCCAGCAGCGGGAGGACCTCAAACACCATATACTTT,CASSGRTSNTIYF
TRBJ1-3,TRBD1,TRBV19,NA,TGTGCCAGTAGCGGAGGGGGCCTGTCTGTTGGAAACACCATATATTTT,CASSGGGLSVGNTIYF
TRBJ2-1,NA,TRBV19,few,TGTGCCAGTAGTAGCAACAGGGCAGGAGGCAATGAGCAGTTCTTC,CASSSNRAGGNEQFF
TRBJ1-1,NA,TRBV5-1,NA,TGCGCCAGCAGCCTAAACAGGGATGAAGCTTTCTTT,CASSLNRDEAFF
TRBJ2-7,TRBD1,TRBV27,once,TGTGCCAGAAGGACAGGGCCTGTCTACGAGCAGTACTTC,CARRTGPVYEQYF
TRBJ2-7,NA,TRBV28,NA,TGTGCCAGCAGTTCTACAGGGGACTCTTGGCTCGAGCAGTACTTC,CASSSTGDSWLEQYF
TRBJ2-7,NA,TRBV2,few,TGTGCCAGCAGTGTCGGAGGGGGGGAGCAGTACTTC,CASSVGGGEQYF
TRBJ2-1,NA,TRBV7-3,few,TGTGCCAGCAGCGGAGACACAGATGAGCAGTTCTTC,CASSGDTDEQFF
TRBJ1-3,NA,TRBV15,once,TGTGCCACCAGCAACCGCCGAGGCATGGGTTCTGGAAACACCATATATTTT,CATSNRRGMGSGNTIYF
TRBJ2-2,TRBD1,TRBV2,many,TGTGCCAGCAGTGGGACAGGGCGAAACACCGGGGAGCTGTTTTTT,CASSGTGRNTGELFF
TRBJ2-5,NA,TRBV27,NA,TGTGCCAGCAGCCCTCGACAGGGAGGCGGAGAGACCCAGTACTTC,CASSPRQGGGETQYF
TRBJ1-1,NA,TRBV2,NA,TGTGCCAGCAGACCCGACACGGAAAATGCTTTCTTT,CASRPDTENAFF
TRBJ1-2,TRBD1,TRBV7-3,NA,TGTGCCAGCAGCGCGGGACAGGGCTATGGCTACACCTTC,CASSAGQGYGYTF
TRBJ2-5,TRBD2,TRBV11-2,NA,TGTGCCAGCACCCCCGGGACTAGCGGGAAAGAGACCCAGTACTTC,CASTPGTSGKETQYF
TRBJ1-4,NA,TRBV7-9,few,TGTGCCAGCTACCGACTATCAACTAATGAAAAACTGTTTTTT,CASYRLSTNEKLFF
TRBJ1-2,NA,TRBV4-3,NA,TGCGCCAGCAGCCCGGAAAGGTGGGACTATGGCTACACCTTC,CASSPERWDYGYTF
TRBJ2-6,TRBD1,TRBV7-9,NA,TGTGCCAGCAGCTTCTACGGGACAGGGGGCTCTGGGGCCAACGTCCTGACTTTC,CASSFYGTGGSGANVLTF
TRBJ1-3,NA,TRBV28,once,TGTGCCAGCAGTTTAGGCGGGTCTGGAAACACCATATATTTT,CASSLGGSGNTIYF
TRBJ2-7,NA,TRBV2,NA,TGTGCCAGCAGTAATAACAGGGCGGACGAGCAGTACTTC,CASSNNRADEQYF
TRBJ2-3,TRBD2,TRBV4-2,few,TGTGCCAGCAGCCAGGAAGGACTAGCGGGAGGGAGGTTCTTTGATACGCAGTATTTT,CASSQEGLAGGRFFDTQYF
TRBJ2-7,TRBD1,TRBV10-3,NA,TGTGCCATCAGTGGGCGACAGGGAACCTACGAGCAGTACTTC,CAISGRQGTYEQYF
TRBJ1-5,TRBD1,TRBV28,NA,TGTGCCAGCAGTCTCAGGGGGGAGACAGTAGGCAATCAGCCCCAGCATTTT,CASSLRGETVGNQPQHF
TRBJ2-1,NA,TRBV4-1,NA,TGCGCCAGCAGCCAAGCGGATGGACGGAAGCTTCACAATGAGCAGTTCTTC,CASSQADGRKLHNEQFF
TRBJ2-2,TRBD2,TRBV5-1,NA,TGCGCCAGCAGCTTCCTAGCGGGAGTTTCCGGGGAGCTGTTTTTT,CASSFLAGVSGELFF
TRBJ1-2,NA,TRBV7-3,NA,TGTGCCAGCAGCTTTAGAGACTATGGCTACACCTTC,CASSFRDYGYTF
TRBJ1-2,TRBD1,TRBV28,NA,TGTGCCAGTGTGGGGGGACAGGGAAATGGCTACACCTTC,CASVGGQGNGYTF
TRBJ1-3,NA,TRBV6-6,few,TGTGCGACCCAGGGTAAAGTCAGCAGGAGAAACACCATATATTTT,CATQGKVSRRNTIYF
TRBJ1-4,NA,TRBV28,NA,TGTGCCAGCAGTTCCAGTTTGACTAATGAAAAACTGTTTTTT,CASSSSLTNEKLFF
TRBJ2-7,TRBD1,TRBV25-1,NA,TGTGCCAGCAGTGAACCCAGGACAGGACTTAACGAGCAGTACTTC,CASSEPRTGLNEQYF
TRBJ2-5,NA,TRBV28,NA,TGTGCCAGCAGCCAGCGATACCAAGAGTCCCAGTACTTC,CASSQRYQESQYF
TRBJ1-1,TRBD1,TRBV4-1,once,TGCGCCAGCAGCCAAGATGTAATGGGGGACAGGGGGAAGACTGAAGCTTTCTTT,CASSQDVMGDRGKTEAFF
TRBJ2-5,NA,TRBV5-6,NA,TGTGCCAGCAGCTTTCAAGGGGGCCAAGAGACCCAGTACTTC,CASSFQGGQETQYF
TRBJ2-7,TRBD2,TRBV28,once,TGTGCCAGCAGTTTGGCGGGAGGTCCGCGAGAGCAGTACTTC,CASSLAGGPREQYF
TRBJ2-3,TRBD2,TRBV30,NA,TGTGCCTGCAGCGGGAGCGTAAGAGATACGCAGTATTTT,CACSGSVRDTQYF
TRBJ2-1,NA,TRBV30,NA,TGTGCCTGGAGCCCCGGGACCCCATCCGCCGAGCAGTTCTTC,CAWSPGTPSAEQFF
TRBJ2-3,TRBD2,TRBV7-2,NA,TGTGCCAGCAGCTTCGGACTAGCGGGATTAACAGATACGCAGTATTTT,CASSFGLAGLTDTQYF
TRBJ1-2,NA,TRBV28,NA,TGTGCCAGCAGTTTAGGGGGGGCCTCCTTCGACGGCTACACCTTC,CASSLGGASFDGYTF